This T cell receptor (beta chain) comes out of a study of CD8 T cells in Susac syndrome (dated by TCRdb to between 2018 and 2021). Some background on the complete study: The study used repertoire sequencing to test whether antigen drove CD8+ T cell activation and differentiation in Susac syndrome. The study compared CD8+ T cell repertoire clonality among over 9 healthy donors, roughly 14 Susac syndrome patients and approximately 16 multiple sclerosis patients.

Details on this clonotype: What antigen it recognizes has not been identified. No per-base quality is available; no much larger clone lies one base away.

From its cysteine to its phenylalanine, the CDR3 spans 15 amino acids. The read is trimmed to its CDR3 DNA, 45 bases read in frame from base 1. Results the study describes overall, beyond this receptor: The TCR sequencing and HLA analysis was acknowledged to have included a relatively small number of individuals.

Peripheral blood CD8+ and CD4+ T cells from healthy donors, Susac syndrome patients and multiple sclerosis patients were profiled by high-throughput TCR beta sequencing. Multiple sclerosis controls were treatment-naive patients with stable or active relapsing-remitting disease fulfilling revised McDonald criteria. Bulk CD8+ and CD4+ T cells were purified by magnetic negative isolation, while CD8+ TEMRA cells were enriched using FACS. Blood was collected in EDTA tubes and processed within 24 hours, with PBMCs isolated through density gradient centrifugation. PBMCs intended for TCR sequencing were cryopreserved in liquid nitrogen and were subsequently thawed in a 37 degrees C water bath. The sorted or isolated CD4+, CD8+ and CD8+ TEMRA cells had a purity of 90% or higher. RNA was extracted using the RNeasy kit, and roughly 0.5 to 1 ug of the RNA was reverse transcribed with random hexamers. TCR beta CDR3 regions were amplified with the immunoSEQ multiplex PCR assay covering 54 Vbeta and 13 Jbeta segments. Bias from PCR amplification was corrected by using a synthetic template baseline for primer optimization and for computational correction. The source study handled its data this way. Reads were annotated to V, D and J genes according to IMGT and were analyzed with immunoSEQ Analyzer, with only productive sequences retained. Clonality was calculated as one minus the Shannon entropy normalized by log2 of the number of productive unique sequences. For each patient and control, public and private clones were evaluated among the 100 most prevalent clones. A clone was defined as Susac-specific if it was absent from the healthy and MS cohorts, from over 1,000 published viral clones and from other ImmuneACCESS disease sequences. TCRdb cleaned the public reads at Q25 with fastp, built clones with MiXCR and kept in-frame beta chains. Here each entry gathers all rows of one CDR3 protein and keeps the most common genes and DNA. TCRdb, rather than the study authors, made the V and J calls. Present in this sample are some 260,000 distinct CDR3 sequences, about 88% of which were seen just once. The ten largest clones represent approximately 0.11% of the sample.

The TCR comes from a human donor with multiple sclerosis. The sequenced material came from CD8+ T cells from PBMCs. This receptor chain uses TRBV21-1 and TRBJ1-1. TRBV21-1 is shown as a pseudogene. For the CDR3, the sequence is CASSKRGGENTEAFF. The bases read TGTGCCAGCAGCAAACGGGGTGGGGAGAACACTGAAGCTTTCTTT.